These 5 T cell receptor beta chains were all obtained from the same sample, sequenced in a study of shared clonotypes between healthy human individuals. Only in-frame clones appear in the TCRdb table, and some are missing; sequencing was by immunoSEQ multiplex PCR. The sample comprises about 580,000 clones, 95% to 98% of which are singletons, and 0.3% rests with the top ten. Naivety among CD8 cells was defined by CD45RO negativity and positive CCR7 selection, thereby excluding terminally differentiated effector memory CD45RA+ cells. The source material was naive CD8+ T cells sorted from blood. The receptors stem from a man in his thirties or forties in good health.

As DNA, the CDR3 is TGTGCCAGCAGTTACGGAATGAACAGGGGATTCGGGGAGCTGTTTTTT. Translated, it gives CASSYGMNRGFGELFF. V usage is TRBV6-5 and J usage is TRBJ2-2, with 7 bases fitting TRBD1. The ends lost 2 bases at V and 7 bases at J; junction bases unmatched: 10. Germline V gene data show CDR1 as MNHEY and CDR2 as SVGAGI. This CDR3 has 16 amino acids.

V gene TRBV28 combines with J gene TRBJ2-7, with D perhaps TRBD1 (6 bases). V was shortened by 3 bases and J by 2 bases, with 14 bases between the two germline ends. CDR3 size: 15 residues. The V gene's germline CDR1 is MDHEN and CDR2 SYDVKM. The CDR3 sequence: CASSFSQGQAYEQYF. CDR3 coding DNA: TGTGCCAGCAGTTTTAGCCAGGGGCAGGCCTACGAGCAGTACTTC. The full variable domain, with the rest looked up from reference TRBV28 and TRBJ2-7, is DVKVTQSSRYLVKRTGEKVFLECVQDMDHENMFWYRQDPGLGLRLIYFSYDVKMKEKGDIPEGYSVSREKKERFSLILESASTNQTSMYLCASSFSQGQAYEQYFGPGTRLTVT.

This clone appeared once. The J gene is TRBJ1-1, the V gene TRBV6-5; perhaps TRBD1 as D (6 bases). Germline CDR1 and CDR2: MNHEY and SVGAGI. The CDR3 is made up of 16 amino acids. The V end lost 2 bases, the J end lost 1 base, and 14 bases lay between the germline ends. Written as DNA, the CDR3 is TGTGCCAGCAGTTACGCCGCGGGACACCCGAACACTGAAGCTTTCTTT. As protein: CASSYAAGHPNTEAFF.

This chain connects TRBV27 to TRBJ1-5; possible D gene TRBD1, 5 bases. This CDR3 region has 15 residues. Germline CDR1 MNHEY, CDR2 SMNVEV (reference sequence). Trimming pared 9 bases from V and 0 bases from J, leaving 15 bases between. CDR3 protein: CASQEQAYSNQPQHF. CDR3 DNA: TGTGCCAGTCAGGAACAGGCTTATAGCAATCAGCCCCAGCATTTT.

The rearrangement joins TRBV7-9 to TRBJ2-7, with 7 nucleotides matching TRBD1. This CDR3 is 13 amino acids long. Germline loops: CDR1 SEHNR, CDR2 FQNEAQ (reference sequence). V lost 5 bases and J lost 4; bases outside the gene matches: 5. For the CDR3, the DNA is TGTGCCAGCAGCCAAACAGGGGTTTACGAGCAGTACTTC. Translation: CASSQTGVYEQYF.